This T cell receptor (beta chain) was sequenced during a study of blood T cell repertoires in COVID-19. V gave up 8 bases and J gave up 4 bases, with 5 bases separating them. The germline V gene has CDR1 MDHEN and CDR2 SYDVKM. The CDR3 has 10 residues. Turning to this clone: The sample has other DNA sequences that encode this CDR3 too.

Profiling relied on immunoSEQ multiplex PCR, and the TCRdb table lists in-frame clones only, not all of them. The sample holds hundreds of thousands of clones, roughly 84% seen once. The receptor was isolated from a woman aged 25 to 39 who had recovered from COVID-19. This rearrangement joins TRBV28 to TRBJ1-2; D is undetermined. Sequencing was done on a sample of PBMCs or T cells enriched from blood (not recorded which). The CDR3 region has the DNA TGTGCCAGCCGACTCTATGGCTACACCTTC. Translated, it gives CASRLYGYTF.